The next 2 T cell receptor beta chains were all read from a single sample in a study of blood T cell repertoires in COVID-19 (dated by TCRdb to 2019 to 2021). The library was built by means of the immunoSEQ multiplex PCR assay. The source is immuneACCESS, and TCRdb retained only in-frame sequences with V and J called. Part of the clones is not carried over; for the studies checked, unresolved V genes explain less than half of this, and the remainder is unexplained. For this sample the table gives 200,000 to 250,000 clones, of which about nine tenths were detected only once. The ten largest clonotypes hold roughly 10% of the sample. The sample consisted of peripheral blood. The source of these receptors is a man aged 50-59 years with COVID-19, enrolled during active disease.

V and J are TRBV9 and TRBJ2-3, with D perhaps TRBD2 (5 bases). CDR3 length equals 15 residues. Germline V CDR1 and CDR2: SGDLS, YYNGEE. V shed 1 base and J shed 3 bases, with 12 bases lying between them. The CDR3 loop is CASSVLQRSTDTQYF. The DNA for the CDR3 is TGTGCCAGCAGCGTACTTCAGCGGAGTACAGATACGCAGTATTTT.

The rearrangement links TRBV10-1 to TRBJ1-5, with D hard to call. Germline V gives CDR1 WNHNN, CDR2 SYGVQD (reference sequence). This CDR3 spans 16 amino acids. V dropped 0 bases and J dropped 1 base, with 10 bases sitting between them. The CDR3 sequence: CASSESSSVSNQPQHF. DNA for the CDR3: TGCGCCAGCAGTGAGTCGAGCTCTGTGAGCAATCAGCCCCAGCATTTT.